Sequencing of this TCR beta chain was carried out in a study of T cell responses to AZD1222 COVID-19 vaccine. Study findings and constraints: Recipients of two AZD1222 doses showed rising Spike-specific TCR breadth and depth.

The repertoire was sequenced with immunoSEQ multiplex PCR; TCRdb's copy has only in-frame clones and lacks some. The table shows 130,000 to 150,000 clones, with roughly 89% occurring only once. With respect to this clone: The target antigen is unknown.

Sequences were derived from peripheral blood, sampled on day 0 of AZD1222 vaccination. This receptor was obtained from an adult in good health.

This CDR3 reads CASSWTTFGETQYF. The CDR3 DNA reads TGTGCCAGCAGTTGGACTACCTTCGGAGAGACCCAGTACTTC. The chain recombines TRBV6-2 or TRBV6-3 with TRBJ2-5; a possible D gene is TRBD2 (6 bases). Germline V gene data show CDR1 as MNHEY and CDR2 as SVGEGT. The CDR3 runs to 14 residues. Trimming took off 4 bases at V and 4 bases at J, with 13 bases between the two ends.